The clone carrying this T cell receptor beta chain was seen repeatedly, ten times or more. What it binds is not known. These data originate in a study of T-cell memory formation after mild COVID-19. Background on the study: TCR clusters were largely donor specific. Study-level findings and limits: Within pre-infection memory, some responding clones were found, suggesting cross-reactive memory joined. Contracting CD4+ clones were located mainly in CM and EM, and CD8+ clones in EMRA.

Constant-segment primers were used for 5'RACE, and the resulting TCR alpha and TCR beta cDNA libraries carried sample barcodes and UMIs. TCRdb re-called the 5' RACE reads with MiXCR, one entry per CDR3 protein. The table includes fewer than 35,000 distinct CDR3 sequences, around 16% detected once. V lost 7 bases and J lost 2; bases outside the gene matches: 2. The CDR3 contains 13 residues. CDR1 and CDR2 from the germline V gene are SGHVS and FQNEAQ. The rearrangement uses TRBV7-8 and TRBJ1-5, with 7 bases fitting TRBD1. Sequenced material: PBMCs or a T cell subset sorted from them (not recorded which). The receptor was derived from an adult who had mild COVID-19 (a few samples of this study predate the infection). Cell type and time point are not known. The CDR3 is CASNTGGNQPQHF. CDR3 nucleotide sequence: TGTGCCAGCAACACAGGGGGCAATCAGCCCCAGCATTTT.